The table lists the clone carrying this TCR beta chain with a count of one. Construction of the TCRbeta library involved unique molecular identifiers. TCRdb passed the PCR reads through MiXCR, listing each CDR3 protein once. The sample consists of just under 550,000 distinct CDR3 sequences, 15% to 20% of them appearing once. The entry originates in a study of T-cell reconstitution after alpha-beta-depleted transplantation in children. Per germline, CDR1 SGHTA and CDR2 FQGTGA. V lost 6 bases and J 2 bases, leaving 13 bases between the germline ends. The CDR3 contains 15 residues. The source was PBMCs from the stem cell graft donor, collected from the stem cell graft. The sequence was collected from a human donor who donated a stem cell graft to a child with acute lymphoblastic leukemia. The V and J genes are TRBV7-3 and TRBJ2-2; D might be TRBD1 (7 bases). The CDR3 loop is CASRPGGGNTGELFF. CDR3 nucleotide sequence: TGTGCCAGCAGGCCAGGGGGAGGTAACACCGGGGAGCTGTTTTTT.